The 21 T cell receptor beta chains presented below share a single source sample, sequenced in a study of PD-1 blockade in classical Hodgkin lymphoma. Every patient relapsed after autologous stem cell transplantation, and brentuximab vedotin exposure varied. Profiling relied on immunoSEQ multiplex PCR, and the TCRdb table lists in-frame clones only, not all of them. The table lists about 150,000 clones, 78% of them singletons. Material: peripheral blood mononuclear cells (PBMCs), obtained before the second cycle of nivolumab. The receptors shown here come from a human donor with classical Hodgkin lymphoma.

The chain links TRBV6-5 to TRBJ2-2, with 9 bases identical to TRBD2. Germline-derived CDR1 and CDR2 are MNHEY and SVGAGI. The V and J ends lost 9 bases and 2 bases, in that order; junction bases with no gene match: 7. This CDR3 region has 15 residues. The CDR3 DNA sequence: TGTGCCAGTTCTCAGCGGGGGGATAACACCGGGGAGCTGTTTTTT. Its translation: CASSQRGDNTGELFF.

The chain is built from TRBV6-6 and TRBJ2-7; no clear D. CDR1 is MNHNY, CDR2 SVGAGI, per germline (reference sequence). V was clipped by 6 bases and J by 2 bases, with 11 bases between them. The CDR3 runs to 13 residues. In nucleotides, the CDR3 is TGTGCCAGCAGCACAGCACAGACCTACGAGCAGTACTTC. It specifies CASSTAQTYEQYF.

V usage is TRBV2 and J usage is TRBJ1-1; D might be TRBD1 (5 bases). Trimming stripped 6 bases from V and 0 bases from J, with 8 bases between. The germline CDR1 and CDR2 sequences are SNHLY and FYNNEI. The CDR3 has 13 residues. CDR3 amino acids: CASSGALNTEAFF. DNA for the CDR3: TGTGCCAGCAGCGGGGCGTTGAACACTGAAGCTTTCTTT.

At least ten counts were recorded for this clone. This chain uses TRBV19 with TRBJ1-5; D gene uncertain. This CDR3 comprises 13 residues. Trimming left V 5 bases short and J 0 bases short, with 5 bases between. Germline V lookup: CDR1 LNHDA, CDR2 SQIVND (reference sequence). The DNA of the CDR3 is TGTGCCAGTAGTCTGGATAGCAATCAGCCCCAGCATTTT. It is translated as CASSLDSNQPQHF.

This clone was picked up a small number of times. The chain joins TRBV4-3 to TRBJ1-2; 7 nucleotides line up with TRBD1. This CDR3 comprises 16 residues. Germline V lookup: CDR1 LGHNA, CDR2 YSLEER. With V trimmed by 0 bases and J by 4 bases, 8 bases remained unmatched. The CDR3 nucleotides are TGCGCCAGCAGCCAAGATTGGCAGGGGGTTCTCTATGGCTACACCTTC. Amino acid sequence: CASSQDWQGVLYGYTF.

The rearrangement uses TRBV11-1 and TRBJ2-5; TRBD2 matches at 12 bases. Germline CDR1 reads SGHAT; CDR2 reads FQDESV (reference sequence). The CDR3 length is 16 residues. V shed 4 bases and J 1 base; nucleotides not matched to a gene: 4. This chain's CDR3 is CASSSGLAGSQETQYF. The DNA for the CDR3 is TGTGCCAGCAGCTCAGGACTAGCGGGATCCCAAGAGACCCAGTACTTC.

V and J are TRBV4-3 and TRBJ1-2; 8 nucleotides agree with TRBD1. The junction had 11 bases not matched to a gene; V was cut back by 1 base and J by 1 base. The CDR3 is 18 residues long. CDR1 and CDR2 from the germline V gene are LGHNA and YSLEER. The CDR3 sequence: CASSQATSGGTLNYGYTF. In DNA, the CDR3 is TGCGCCAGCAGCCAAGCTACTTCAGGGGGCACCCTTAACTATGGCTACACCTTC.

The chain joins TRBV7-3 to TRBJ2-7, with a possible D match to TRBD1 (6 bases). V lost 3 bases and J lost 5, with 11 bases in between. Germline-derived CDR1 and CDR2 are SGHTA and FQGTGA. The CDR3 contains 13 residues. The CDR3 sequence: CASSFKSGDEQYF. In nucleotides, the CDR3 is TGTGCCAGCAGCTTCAAATCAGGGGACGAGCAGTACTTC.

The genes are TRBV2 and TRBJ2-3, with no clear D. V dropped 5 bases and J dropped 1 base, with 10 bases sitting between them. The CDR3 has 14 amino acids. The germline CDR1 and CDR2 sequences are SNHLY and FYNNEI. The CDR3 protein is CASSPAYRTDTQYF. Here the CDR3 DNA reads TGTGCCAGCAGTCCAGCCTACCGCACAGATACGCAGTATTTT.

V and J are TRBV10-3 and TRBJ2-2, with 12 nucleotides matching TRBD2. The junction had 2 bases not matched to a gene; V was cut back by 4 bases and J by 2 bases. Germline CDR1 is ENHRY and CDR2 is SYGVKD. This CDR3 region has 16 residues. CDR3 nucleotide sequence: TGTGCCATCAGTGGACTAGCGGGGGACAACACCGGGGAGCTGTTTTTT. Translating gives CAISGLAGDNTGELFF.

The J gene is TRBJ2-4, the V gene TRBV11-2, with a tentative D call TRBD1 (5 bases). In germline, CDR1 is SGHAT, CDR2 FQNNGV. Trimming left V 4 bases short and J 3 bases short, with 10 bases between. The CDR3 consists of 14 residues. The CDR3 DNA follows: TGTGCCAGCAGCTCCAGGGATATCAAAAACATTCAGTACTTC. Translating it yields CASSSRDIKNIQYF.

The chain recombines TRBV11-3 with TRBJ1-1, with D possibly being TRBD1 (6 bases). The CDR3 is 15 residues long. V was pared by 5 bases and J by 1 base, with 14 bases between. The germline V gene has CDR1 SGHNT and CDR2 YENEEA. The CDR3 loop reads CASSLQTGENTEAFF. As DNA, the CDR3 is TGTGCCAGCAGCCTACAGACAGGAGAGAACACTGAAGCTTTCTTT.

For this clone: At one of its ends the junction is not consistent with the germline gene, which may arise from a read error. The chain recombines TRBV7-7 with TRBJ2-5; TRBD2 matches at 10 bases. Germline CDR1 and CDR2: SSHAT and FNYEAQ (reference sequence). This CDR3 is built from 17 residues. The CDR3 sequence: CASSLVASGGLGETQYF. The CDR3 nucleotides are TGTGCTAGCAGCTTAGTGGCTAGCGGGGGACTGGGGGAGACCCAGTACTTC. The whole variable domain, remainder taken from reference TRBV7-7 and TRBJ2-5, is GAGVSQSPRYKVTKRGQDVTLRCDPISSHATLYWYQQALGQGPEFLTYFNYEAQPDKSGLPSDRFSAERPEGSISTLTIQRTEQRDSAMYRCASSLVASGGLGETQYFGPGTRLLVL.

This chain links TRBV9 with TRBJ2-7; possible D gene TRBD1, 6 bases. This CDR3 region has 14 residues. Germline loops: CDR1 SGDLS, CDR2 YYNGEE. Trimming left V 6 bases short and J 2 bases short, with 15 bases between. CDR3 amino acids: CASNGTQNAYEQYF. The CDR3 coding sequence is TGTGCCAGCAATGGGACACAGAACGCCTACGAGCAGTACTTC. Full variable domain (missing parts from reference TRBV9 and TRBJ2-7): DSGVTQTPKHLITATGQRVTLRCSPRSGDLSVYWYQQSLDQGLQFLIQYYNGEERAKGNILERFSAQQFPDLHSELNLSSLELGDSALYFCASNGTQNAYEQYFGPGTRLTVT.

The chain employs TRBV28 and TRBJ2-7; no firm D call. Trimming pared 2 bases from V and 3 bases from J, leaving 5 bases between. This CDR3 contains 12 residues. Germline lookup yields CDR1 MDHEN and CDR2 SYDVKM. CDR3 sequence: CASSLIFYEQYF. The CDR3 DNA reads TGTGCCAGCAGTTTAATATTCTACGAGCAGTACTTC.

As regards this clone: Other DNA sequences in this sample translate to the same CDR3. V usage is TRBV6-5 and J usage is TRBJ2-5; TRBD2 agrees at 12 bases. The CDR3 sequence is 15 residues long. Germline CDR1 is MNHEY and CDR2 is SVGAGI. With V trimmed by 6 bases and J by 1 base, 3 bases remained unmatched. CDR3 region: CASSPGLAGQETQYF. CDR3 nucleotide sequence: TGTGCCAGCAGCCCGGGACTAGCGGGCCAAGAGACCCAGTACTTC.

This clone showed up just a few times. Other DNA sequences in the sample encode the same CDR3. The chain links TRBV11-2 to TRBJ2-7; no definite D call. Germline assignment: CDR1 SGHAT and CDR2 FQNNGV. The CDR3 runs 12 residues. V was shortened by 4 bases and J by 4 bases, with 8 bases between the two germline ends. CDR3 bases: TGTGCCAGCAGCTCAAGGCCGTACGAGCAGTACTTC. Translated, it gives CASSSRPYEQYF.

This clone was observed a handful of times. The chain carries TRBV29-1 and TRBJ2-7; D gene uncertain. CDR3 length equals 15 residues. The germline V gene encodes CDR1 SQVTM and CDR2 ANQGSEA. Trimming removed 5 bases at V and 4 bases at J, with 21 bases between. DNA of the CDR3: TGCAGCGTTACCTTTTGGCTCGATATTTCTTACGAGCAGTACTTC. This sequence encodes CSVTFWLDISYEQYF.

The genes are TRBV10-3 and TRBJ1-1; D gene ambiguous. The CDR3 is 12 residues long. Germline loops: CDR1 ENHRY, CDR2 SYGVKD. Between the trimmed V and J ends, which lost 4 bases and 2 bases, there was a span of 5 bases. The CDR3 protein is CAISAPNTEAFF. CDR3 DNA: TGTGCCATCAGTGCCCCTAACACTGAAGCTTTCTTT.

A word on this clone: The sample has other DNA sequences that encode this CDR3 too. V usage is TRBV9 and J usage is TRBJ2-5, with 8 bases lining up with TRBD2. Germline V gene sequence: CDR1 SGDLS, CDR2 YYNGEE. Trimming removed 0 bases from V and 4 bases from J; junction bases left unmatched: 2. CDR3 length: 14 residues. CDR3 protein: CASSVGLAGETQYF. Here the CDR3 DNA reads TGTGCCAGCAGCGTAGGGCTAGCGGGAGAGACCCAGTACTTC.

The CDR3 is CAISQLQGQPHNSPLHF. In nucleotides, the CDR3 is TGTGCCATCAGCCAGCTCCAGGGCCAGCCCCATAATTCACCCCTCCACTTT. The V and J genes are TRBV10-3 and TRBJ1-6; D might be TRBD1 (5 bases). CDR1 is ENHRY, CDR2 SYGVKD, per germline. This CDR3 has 17 residues. V gave up 6 bases and J gave up 5 bases, with 20 bases separating them.